The 20 T cell receptor beta chains below all came from one sample that was sequenced in a study of graft-versus-host responses after intestinal transplantation. The data were produced by immunoSEQ multiplex PCR, yet TCRdb's version contains in-frame clones alone and is incomplete. The sample lists 84,000 or so clones, more than 90% seen once, with less than 0.4% in the top ten. Their antigen targets remain unknown. Sequencing was performed on unstimulated CD4+ T cells sorted from spleen or lymph node cells, taken before intestinal transplant. These receptors came from a human donor who received an intestinal transplant.

The rearrangement uses TRBV9 and TRBJ2-1; D ambiguous. V was shortened by 4 bases and J by 5 bases, with 7 bases between the two germline ends. The CDR3 runs 12 residues. Germline V gene data show CDR1 as SGDLS and CDR2 as YYNGEE. In DNA, the CDR3 is TGTGCCAGCAGCTTACGGAACAATGAGCAGTTCTTC. Its translation: CASSLRNNEQFF.

This clone was counted once. This chain's CDR3 is CASSQGQTRVYEQYF. The CDR3 DNA sequence: TGCGCCAGCAGCCAGGGACAGACGAGGGTATACGAGCAGTACTTC. The chain is built from TRBV4-1 and TRBJ2-7; 7 nucleotides agree with TRBD1. Trimming cost V 3 bases and J 4 bases; bases outside gene matches: 9. The germline V gene encodes CDR1 MGHRA and CDR2 YSYEKL. This CDR3 is 15 amino acids long.

The CDR3 sequence is CASSLGGQPYEQYF. The CDR3 DNA reads as TGTGCCAGCAGTTTAGGGGGACAGCCCTACGAGCAGTACTTC. The rearrangement links TRBV28 to TRBJ2-5, with 7 bases identical to TRBD1. The DNA end is more similar to TRBJ2-7, so the J call may be wrong. Germline loops: CDR1 MDHEN, CDR2 SYDVKM. The CDR3 runs 14 residues.

This sequence joins TRBV6-1 and TRBJ1-4; 10 bases agree with TRBD1. CDR1 is MNHNS, CDR2 SASEGT, per germline. The CDR3 runs 15 residues. V shed 6 bases and J 6 bases; nucleotides not matched to a gene: 7. This chain's CDR3 is CASRSRTGGDEKLFF. The CDR3 DNA reads TGTGCCAGCAGATCTCGGACAGGGGGGGATGAAAAACTGTTTTTT.

The chain joins TRBV20-1 to TRBJ2-3, with D unclear. V was shortened by 5 bases and J by 5 bases, with 8 bases between the two germline ends. This CDR3 region has 11 residues. CDR1 is DFQATT and CDR2 is SNEGSKA in the germline V gene (reference sequence). CDR3 nucleotides: TGCAGTGCTTCCTCTCTAGATACGCAGTATTTT. Translating gives CSASSLDTQYF.

This clone is a singleton in its sample. The gene calls are TRBV19 and TRBJ2-1, with TRBD2 identical over 9 bases. The CDR3 has 18 residues. V shed 3 bases and J 8 bases; nucleotides not matched to a gene: 17. Germline V gene sequence: CDR1 LNHDA, CDR2 SQIVND (reference sequence). CDR3 sequence: CASSIVAVGLAGRDEQFF. DNA of the CDR3: TGTGCCAGTAGTATCGTGGCGGTAGGTCTAGCGGGGCGGGATGAGCAGTTCTTC.

The chain uses TRBV5-1 and TRBJ2-1; 11 nucleotides agree with TRBD2. With V trimmed by 3 bases and J by 1 base, 3 bases remained unmatched. Germline V gene sequence: CDR1 SGHRS, CDR2 YFSETQ. The CDR3 is 16 amino acids. For the CDR3, the DNA is TGCGCCAGCAGCTGGCGACTAGCGGGATCCTACAATGAGCAGTTCTTC. It translates to CASSWRLAGSYNEQFF.

The J gene is TRBJ1-2, the V gene TRBV5-1; weak D call: TRBD1 (6 bases). Germline values: CDR1 SGHRS, CDR2 YFSETQ. Trimming removed 1 base from V and 8 bases from J, with 9 bases in between. The CDR3 contains 12 residues. The CDR3 reads CASSLTGSGYTF. For the CDR3, the DNA is TGCGCCAGCAGCTTGACAGGGAGCGGCTACACCTTC.

The chain links TRBV10-2 to TRBJ2-3, with 7 nucleotides matching TRBD2. Germline V gene data show CDR1 as WSHSY and CDR2 as SAAADI. V lost 2 bases to trimming and J lost 1 base; unmatched junction nucleotides: 6. This CDR3 is 16 amino acids long. The CDR3, as DNA: TGCGCCAGCAGTGAGGGATCGGGAGGTGGCACAGATACGCAGTATTTT. Translation gives CASSEGSGGGTDTQYF.

V usage is TRBV5-6 and J usage is TRBJ2-1; TRBD2 matches 7 bases. Germline V gene lookup returns CDR1 SGHDT and CDR2 YYEEEE. The V segment lost 0 bases and the J segment 7 bases; nucleotides outside the gene matches: 13. The CDR3 sequence is 17 residues long. CDR3 bases: TGTGCCAGCAGCTTGGTACGCGGGAGTATTAGTATGAATGAGCAGTTCTTC. Translated: CASSLVRGSISMNEQFF.

This clone was detected only once. The V call is TRBV29-1, the J call TRBJ2-1; 8 bases match TRBD1. Trimming took 0 bases from V and 7 from J; bases not matched to a gene: 8. Looked up from germline, CDR1 is SQVTM and CDR2 is ANQGSEA. This CDR3 contains 15 residues. The DNA of the CDR3 is TGCAGCGTTGAAGATCCGGGACAGGTTAGGAATGAGCAGTTCTTC. Encoded protein: CSVEDPGQVRNEQFF.

This chain links TRBV4-1 with TRBJ1-1, with D maybe TRBD1 (5 bases). Germline V gene sequence: CDR1 MGHRA, CDR2 YSYEKL. The CDR3 spans 17 residues. V was clipped by 1 base and J by 1 base, with 16 bases between them. The CDR3 nucleotides read TGCGCCAGCAGCCAAGTTCCCTCGAGACAGAGGAACACTGAAGCTTTCTTT. Its translation is CASSQVPSRQRNTEAFF.

This rearrangement joins TRBV6-5 to TRBJ2-2, with a weak D call TRBD1 (6 bases). Germline values: CDR1 MNHEY, CDR2 SVGAGI. Trimming stripped 2 bases from V and 1 base from J, with 11 bases between. The CDR3 totals 16 residues. This chain's CDR3 is CASSYAPTGNTGELFF. The CDR3 DNA reads TGTGCCAGCAGTTACGCGCCGACAGGGAACACCGGGGAGCTGTTTTTT.

The rearrangement links TRBV30 to TRBJ2-5; D gene ambiguous. CDR3 length: 13 amino acids. Germline V CDR1 and CDR2: GTSNPN, SVGIG (reference sequence). The ends were cut back, 0 bases at V and 5 bases at J, with 10 bases in the middle. CDR3: CAWSVLSRETQYF. The CDR3 DNA reads TGTGCCTGGAGTGTACTCAGTCGGGAGACCCAGTACTTC. The entire variable domain, with the rest obtained from reference TRBV30 and TRBJ2-5, is as follows: SQTIHQWPATLVQPVGSPLSLECTVEGTSNPNLYWYRQAAGRGLQLLFYSVGIGQISSEVPQNLSASRPQDRQFILSSKKLLLSDSGFYLCAWSVLSRETQYFGPGTRLLVL.

The chain has TRBV9 and TRBJ1-2, with 7 bases identical to TRBD1. With 2 bases clipped from V and 6 bases from J, the junction kept 10 bases outside the gene matches. The CDR3 length is 15 residues. The germline CDR1 and CDR2 sequences are SGDLS and YYNGEE. CDR3 sequence: CASSVGAGGSHGYTF. CDR3 DNA: TGTGCCAGCAGCGTGGGGGCAGGGGGGTCCCATGGCTACACCTTC.

The chain combines TRBV28 with TRBJ2-7; no clear D. The CDR3 spans 9 residues. CDR1 and CDR2 from the germline V gene are MDHEN and SYDVKM. Trimming pared 9 bases from V and 3 bases from J, leaving 3 bases between. CDR3 protein: CASGYEQYF. The CDR3 DNA sequence: TGTGCCAGTGGCTACGAGCAGTACTTC.

The chain links TRBV11-2 to TRBJ2-5; D unresolved. Germline V lookup: CDR1 SGHAT, CDR2 FQNNGV. The CDR3 covers 13 residues. Trimming removed 1 base at V and 5 bases at J, with 8 bases between. This CDR3 reads CASSLVKSETQYF. The CDR3 region has the DNA TGTGCCAGCAGCTTAGTGAAATCGGAGACCCAGTACTTC. Combining the CDR3 with reference TRBV11-2 and TRBJ2-5 gives the whole variable domain EAGVAQSPRYKIIEKRQSVAFWCNPISGHATLYWYQQILGQGPKLLIQFQNNGVVDDSQLPKDRFSAERLKGVDSTLKIQPAKLEDSAVYLCASSLVKSETQYFGPGTRLLVL.

V usage is TRBV6-1 and J usage is TRBJ1-3; D is possibly TRBD1 (6 bases). The CDR3 is made up of 14 amino acids. With 4 bases removed from V and 3 bases from J, the gap between germline ends came to 10 bases. Germline V gene sequence: CDR1 MNHNS, CDR2 SASEGT. The CDR3 protein is CASSGTGFGNTIYF. DNA of the CDR3: TGTGCCAGCAGTGGTACAGGGTTTGGAAACACCATATATTTT.

This chain connects TRBV6-1 to TRBJ2-3, with D perhaps TRBD1 (8 bases). CDR3 size: 14 residues. V was shortened by 0 bases and J by 8 bases, with 12 bases between the two germline ends. Germline CDR1 reads MNHNS; CDR2 reads SASEGT. The CDR3 DNA is TGTGCCAGCAGTGAAGCAACAGGGGGGGGTACGCAGTATTTT. Translated: CASSEATGGGTQYF.

The chain employs TRBV5-4 and TRBJ2-7; TRBD2 might be the D (5 bases). CDR1 and CDR2 from the germline V gene are SGHNT and YYREEE (reference sequence). V lost 4 bases and J 2 bases, leaving 10 bases between the germline ends. The CDR3 is 13 residues long. The CDR3 is CASSIGLPYEQYF. The CDR3 DNA is TGTGCCAGCAGCATTGGACTTCCCTACGAGCAGTACTTC.